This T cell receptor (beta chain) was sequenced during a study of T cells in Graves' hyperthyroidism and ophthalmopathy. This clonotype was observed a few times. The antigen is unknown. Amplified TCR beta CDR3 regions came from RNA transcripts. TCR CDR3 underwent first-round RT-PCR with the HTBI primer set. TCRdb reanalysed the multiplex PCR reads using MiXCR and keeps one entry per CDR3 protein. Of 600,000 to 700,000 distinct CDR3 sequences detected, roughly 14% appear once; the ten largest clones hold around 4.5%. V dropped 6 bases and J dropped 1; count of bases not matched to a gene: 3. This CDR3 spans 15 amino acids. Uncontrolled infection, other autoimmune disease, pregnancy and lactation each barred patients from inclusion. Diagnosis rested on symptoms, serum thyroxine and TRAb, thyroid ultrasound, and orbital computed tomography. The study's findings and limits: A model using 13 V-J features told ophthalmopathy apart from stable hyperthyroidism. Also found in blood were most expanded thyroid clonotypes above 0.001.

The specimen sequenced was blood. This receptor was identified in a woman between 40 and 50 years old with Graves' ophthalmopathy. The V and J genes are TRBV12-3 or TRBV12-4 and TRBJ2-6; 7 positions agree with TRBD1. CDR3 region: CASSQGESGANVLTF. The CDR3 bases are TGTGCCAGCAGCCAGGGGGAATCTGGGGCCAACGTCCTGACTTTC.